This T cell receptor beta chain was recovered during a study of blood T cell repertoires in COVID-19. V was clipped by 3 bases and J by 1 base, with 9 bases between them. This CDR3 spans 14 amino acids. The germline V gene has CDR1 SGHTA and CDR2 FQGNSA. Sequencing used immunoSEQ multiplex PCR; TCRdb keeps in-frame clones, though not all of them. The profile covers some 150,000 clones, with about 87% appearing a single time and approximately 10% taken by the ten largest. V usage is TRBV7-2 and J usage is TRBJ1-1; tentative D call: TRBD1 (6 bases). The receptor was isolated from a woman older than 75 with acute or convalescent COVID-19. Sequenced: peripheral blood. The CDR3 bases are TGTGCCAGCAGCTTTGTACAGGGGAACACTGAAGCTTTCTTT. Its translation: CASSFVQGNTEAFF. The variable domain in full, completed from reference TRBV7-2 and TRBJ1-1, reads GAGVSQSPSNKVTEKGKDVELRCDPISGHTALYWYRQSLGQGLEFLIYFQGNSAPDKSGLPSDRFSAERTGGSVSTLTIQRTQQEDSAVYLCASSFVQGNTEAFFGQGTRLTVV.